The clone carrying this T cell receptor beta chain has just a few counts. This entry comes from a study of naive and memory T cell subsets. Germline V CDR1 and CDR2: GTSNPN, SVGIG (reference sequence). V gave up 2 bases and J gave up 2 bases; unmatched junction bases: 0. There are 13 residues in the CDR3. Both TRBC1 and TRBC2 were covered by a beta constant-region primer of two equimolar oligonucleotides. TCRdb re-derived calls from the UMI-ligation and nested PCR reads in MiXCR, one entry per CDR3 protein. The sample includes 150,000 or so distinct CDR3 sequences, approximately 17% of them seen just once.

What was sequenced was naive CD4+ T cells from blood. The V and J genes are TRBV30 and TRBJ2-1, with 7 nucleotides matching TRBD2. The receptor comes from a human donor in good health. CDR3 loop: CAWSRGAYNEQFF. The CDR3 DNA is TGTGCCTGGAGTCGGGGGGCCTACAATGAGCAGTTCTTC.